This T cell receptor beta chain was sequenced for a study of blood T cell repertoires in COVID-19. In the study overall: COVID-19 samples collected from the United States, Italy and Spain covered acute and convalescent phases.

The Seattle patients, enrolled during active infection, were followed longitudinally. J lost 2 bases, V lost 6 bases, and 5 bases had no gene match. This CDR3 is built from 15 residues. The germline V gene has CDR1 SNHLY and CDR2 FYNNEI. The authors' processing: Amplification from reference gene primers served as the basis for estimated nucleated cell counts. Using immunoSEQ multiplex PCR, the repertoire was profiled, and TCRdb retains in-frame clones only, with some absent. V and J calls and clone size are those listed in that table; D and trimming were worked out from the DNA. The table shows fewer than 300,000 clones, with roughly 84% occurring only once.

The genes are TRBV2 and TRBJ2-1; 9 nucleotides line up with TRBD2. The source of this sequence is a person in their 70s with COVID-19, enrolled during active disease. Sequences were obtained from peripheral blood. The CDR3 region is CASRGQRGAYNEQFF. As DNA, the CDR3 is TGTGCCAGCAGAGGGCAGCGGGGGGCCTACAATGAGCAGTTCTTC.